The 29 T cell receptor beta chains presented below share a single source sample, sequenced in a study of naive and memory T cell subsets. The beta constant-region primer was an equimolar mix of two oligonucleotides covering TRBC1 and TRBC2. Ligated cDNA was amplified by four rounds of PCR with nested alpha and beta constant-region primers and SP2. TCRdb reprocessed the UMI-ligation and nested PCR reads via MiXCR and lists one record per CDR3 protein. Seen here are about 120,000 distinct CDR3 sequences, 35% to 40% observed once, and the top ten hold approximately 0.88%. The sequenced sample consisted of central memory CD4+ T cells from blood. The receptors stem from a human donor in good health.

V and J are TRBV27 and TRBJ2-1, with a tentative D call TRBD2 (5 bases). V gave up 6 bases and J gave up 0 bases, with 12 bases separating them. Germline assignment: CDR1 MNHEY and CDR2 SMNVEV (reference sequence). This CDR3 has 15 amino acids. The CDR3 DNA is TGTGCCAGCAGCCCGGACTGGCTCTCCTACAATGAGCAGTTCTTC. Protein: CASSPDWLSYNEQFF.

The sample holds a few counts of this clonotype. The V and J genes are TRBV19 and TRBJ1-1; no firm D call. Germline-derived CDR1 and CDR2 are LNHDA and SQIVND (reference sequence). The V and J ends lost 5 bases and 0 bases respectively, with 7 bases between them. CDR3 length: 13 residues. The CDR3, as DNA: TGTGCCAGTAGTGCAACAGTGAACACTGAAGCTTTCTTT. Translation: CASSATVNTEAFF.

This chain connects TRBV12-3 or TRBV12-4 to TRBJ2-1; D may be TRBD2 (6 bases). CDR3 size: 14 residues. Trimming took 5 bases from V and 3 from J, leaving 11 bases between them. CDR3 nucleotides: TGTGCCAGCAGTATGGGGCGGGACTACAATGAGCAGTTCTTC. This sequence encodes CASSMGRDYNEQFF.

V and J are TRBV29-1 and TRBJ2-1; 12 nucleotides agree with TRBD2. Germline lookup yields CDR1 SQVTM and CDR2 ANQGSEA. This CDR3 spans 15 amino acids. With V trimmed by 6 bases and J by 9 bases, 12 bases remained unmatched. CDR3: CSVVEPSGRALEQFF. The DNA for the CDR3 is TGCAGCGTCGTAGAACCTAGCGGGAGGGCGCTTGAGCAGTTCTTC.

This chain joins TRBV20-1 and TRBJ2-1, with TRBD1 matching over 7 bases. The V segment lost 5 bases and the J segment 7 bases; nucleotides outside the gene matches: 11. Looked up from germline, CDR1 is DFQATT and CDR2 is SNEGSKA (reference sequence). This CDR3 is built from 14 residues. The chain's CDR3 is CSAPRQGSLNEQFF. The CDR3 region has the DNA TGCAGTGCTCCGAGACAGGGTAGTTTGAATGAGCAGTTCTTC.

This chain joins TRBV6-5 and TRBJ2-3, with 10 nucleotides matching TRBD1. Germline CDR1 and CDR2: MNHEY and SVGAGI. CDR3 length equals 15 residues. V lost 6 bases to trimming and J lost 10 bases; unmatched junction nucleotides: 13. This CDR3 reads CASRRQGAGLAAQYF. CDR3 in DNA: TGTGCCAGCAGACGACAGGGGGCAGGCCTGGCGGCGCAGTATTTT.

This clonotype is labeled medium-sized. The rearrangement uses TRBV20-1 and TRBJ2-3; 9 positions agree with TRBD2. The CDR3 is made up of 13 amino acids. CDR1 and CDR2 from the germline V gene are DFQATT and SNEGSKA (reference sequence). Trimming cost V 5 bases and J 4 bases; bases outside gene matches: 4. The CDR3: CSASSGIADTQYF. The CDR3 DNA reads TGCAGTGCTTCTAGCGGGATCGCAGATACGCAGTATTTT.

This sequence joins TRBV6-5 and TRBJ1-2; D gene unclear. V was trimmed by 2 bases and J by 2 bases, leaving 6 bases between them. Germline assignment: CDR1 MNHEY and CDR2 SVGAGI. This CDR3 is built from 13 residues. The CDR3 spells CASSYRANYGYTF. The CDR3 DNA follows: TGTGCCAGCAGTTACCGGGCCAACTATGGCTACACCTTC.

This sequence joins TRBV20-1 and TRBJ2-7; 14 bases fit TRBD2. From germline, CDR1 is DFQATT and CDR2 SNEGSKA (reference sequence). With V trimmed by 5 bases and J by 7 bases, 4 bases remained unmatched. The CDR3 runs 13 residues. The CDR3 spells CSAGGLAGAEQYF. As DNA, the CDR3 is TGCAGTGCTGGGGGACTAGCGGGAGCTGAGCAGTACTTC.

With respect to this clonotype: The junction and the germline gene differ at one end; a read error may be behind it. The chain uses TRBV18 and TRBJ1-1, with 9 bases aligning to TRBD1. Germline CDR1 KGHSH, CDR2 LQKENI. The CDR3 length is 17 residues. The CDR3 DNA is TGTGCCGGCTCACGAATGGGGACAGGGAGCATGAACACTGAAGCTTTCTTT. Translating gives CAGSRMGTGSMNTEAFF.

This clonotype was detected a few times. This chain uses TRBV14 with TRBJ2-3; 9 positions agree with TRBD2. Germline V lookup: CDR1 SGHDN, CDR2 FVKESK. The trim removed 4 bases at V and 6 bases at J, leaving 17 bases unmatched. This CDR3 comprises 18 residues. The CDR3 nucleotides read TGTGCCAGCAGCCCGGGGCAAGGGACTAGCCCCAGGGTGGATACGCAGTATTTT. As protein: CASSPGQGTSPRVDTQYF.

In this sample, this clonotype turned up many times. The CDR3, as DNA: TGTGCCAGCAGCCGCGCTATCGGGTCCTACGAGCAGTACTTC. As protein: CASSRAIGSYEQYF. The chain recombines TRBV7-2 with TRBJ2-7; D uncertain. Germline assignment: CDR1 SGHTA and CDR2 FQGNSA. Trimming left V 5 bases short and J 1 base short, with 12 bases between. This CDR3 has 14 amino acids.

J is TRBJ2-7 and V is TRBV12-3 or TRBV12-4, with D unclear. V shed 3 bases and J shed 3 bases, with 15 bases lying between them. CDR3 length: 15 amino acids. In DNA, the CDR3 is TGTGCCAGCAGTTTGCGTGCCACAGATCTCTACGAGCAGTACTTC. Its protein is CASSLRATDLYEQYF.

This clonotype occurred a few times. V and J are TRBV27 and TRBJ2-3; D uncertain. This CDR3 spans 13 amino acids. Trimming stripped 5 bases from V and 2 bases from J, with 8 bases between. Germline V gene data show CDR1 as MNHEY and CDR2 as SMNVEV (reference sequence). This CDR3 is CASSPEITDTQYF. In DNA form, the CDR3 reads TGTGCCAGCAGTCCGGAGATCACAGATACGCAGTATTTT.

V usage is TRBV7-8 and J usage is TRBJ1-5; D is ambiguous. The CDR3 is made up of 15 amino acids. Between the trimmed V and J ends, which lost 0 bases and 3 bases, there was a span of 9 bases. The germline CDR1 and CDR2 sequences are SGHVS and FQNEAQ. CDR3 coding DNA: TGTGCCAGCAGCTTAGCCCGCAGGCTCAATCAGCCCCAGCATTTT. This sequence encodes CASSLARRLNQPQHF.

V is TRBV7-2 and J is TRBJ2-7; possible D gene TRBD2, 6 bases. CDR1 and CDR2 from the germline V gene are SGHTA and FQGNSA. The CDR3 covers 15 residues. Trimming removed 4 bases from V and 3 bases from J, with 16 bases in between. Here the CDR3 reads CASSYKRDSNYEQYF. The CDR3 coding sequence is TGTGCCAGCAGCTACAAACGGGACTCTAACTACGAGCAGTACTTC.

This clonotype was observed a handful of times. The chain has TRBV29-1 and TRBJ1-2; 7 bases map to TRBD1. The length of the CDR3 is 14 residues. Germline trimming cut 3 bases from V and 2 bases from J; bases unmatched to any gene: 6. Per the germline V gene, CDR1 is SQVTM and CDR2 is ANQGSEA. CDR3 DNA sequence: TGCAGCGTTGAGGGCAGGGGGAAGAACTATGGCTACACCTTC. Protein sequence: CSVEGRGKNYGYTF. The full variable domain, with the rest looked up from reference TRBV29-1 and TRBJ1-2, is SAVISQKPSRDICQRGTSLTIQCQVDSQVTMMFWYRQQPGQSLTLIATANQGSEATYESGFVIDKFPISRPNLTFSTLTVSNMSPEDSSIYLCSVEGRGKNYGYTFGSGTRLTVV.

CDR3 nucleotide sequence: TGTGCCAGCAGTTCCCGGACAGGTTGGGGAGGGCACGGCAATGAGCAGTTCTTC. Translation gives CASSSRTGWGGHGNEQFF. The chain carries TRBV6-5 and TRBJ2-1; the D call may be TRBD1 or TRBD2 (7 bases each). CDR3 size: 18 residues. CDR1 MNHEY and CDR2 SVGAGI come from the germline V gene. The V end was cut by 4 bases, the J end by 6 bases, with 25 bases between.

V and J are TRBV6-6 and TRBJ2-2; TRBD2 is a possible D gene (6 bases). The CDR3 contains 16 residues. Germline-derived CDR1 and CDR2 are MNHNY and SVGAGI (reference sequence). Trimming shortened V by 2 bases and J by 1 base, and 11 bases separated the two germline ends. CDR3 coding DNA: TGTGCCAGCAGTTACGGGCTAGCGATGAACACCGGGGAGCTGTTTTTT. As protein: CASSYGLAMNTGELFF.

CDR3 region: CASSAPSRNNEQFF. The CDR3 nucleotides read TGTGCCAGCAGCGCCCCCTCTCGCAACAATGAGCAGTTCTTC. The V call is TRBV3-1, the J call TRBJ2-1; D is ambiguous. V was trimmed by 5 bases and J by 5 bases, leaving 13 bases between them. Germline V lookup: CDR1 LGHDT, CDR2 YNNKEL (reference sequence). This CDR3 is built from 14 residues.

The chain links TRBV7-3 to TRBJ1-3; no firm D call. Germline assignment: CDR1 SGHTA and CDR2 FQGTGA. Trimming left V 2 bases short and J 0 bases short, with 5 bases between. This CDR3 is built from 14 residues. The CDR3 protein is CASSLDVSGNTIYF. The DNA of the CDR3 is TGTGCCAGCAGCTTAGATGTCTCTGGAAACACCATATATTTT.

The rearrangement uses TRBV5-1 and TRBJ2-1; 8 bases are shared with TRBD2. The CDR3 spans 17 residues. V trimming: 3 bases; J trimming: 4 bases; junction bases outside the gene matches: 12. Germline loops: CDR1 SGHRS, CDR2 YFSETQ. The CDR3 DNA sequence: TGCGCCAGCAGCTCGTCTACGGAGCGGGGGATATACAATGAGCAGTTCTTC. Its translation: CASSSSTERGIYNEQFF.

This clonotype was counted between two and nine times. The rearrangement links TRBV7-8 to TRBJ1-3, with D possibly TRBD1 on 6 matching bases. There are 17 residues in the CDR3. V lost 5 bases to trimming and J lost 1 base, with 18 bases between them. In germline, CDR1 is SGHVS, CDR2 FQNEAQ. The CDR3 region has the DNA TGTGCCAGCAGCCCGCCGACAGGCGAGGGGTCTGGAAACACCATATATTTT. Its translation is CASSPPTGEGSGNTIYF. Full variable domain (rest looked up from reference TRBV7-8 and TRBJ1-3): GAGVSQSPRYKVAKRGQDVALRCDPISGHVSLFWYQQALGQGPEFLTYFQNEAQLDKSGLPSDRFFAERPEGSVSTLKIQRTQQEDSAVYLCASSPPTGEGSGNTIYFGEGSWLTVV.

The J gene is TRBJ2-5, the V gene TRBV27; D is ambiguous. The CDR3 has 16 residues. The germline CDR1 and CDR2 sequences are MNHEY and SMNVEV (reference sequence). V lost 4 bases, J lost 2 bases, and 17 bases lay in between. In DNA form, the CDR3 reads TGTGCCAGCAGTTCTGGCCCCATCTTAAGACAAGAGACCCAGTACTTC. Protein sequence: CASSSGPILRQETQYF.

V gene TRBV20-1 combines with J gene TRBJ2-7; D remains ambiguous. The CDR3 consists of 10 residues. Germline CDR1 reads DFQATT; CDR2 reads SNEGSKA (reference sequence). The V end lost 3 bases, the J end lost 7 bases, and 7 bases lay between the germline ends. The CDR3, as DNA: TGCAGTGCTAGCTTGGAGGAGCAGTACTTC. Translated, it gives CSASLEEQYF.

This clonotype came up many times. The rearrangement joins TRBV18 to TRBJ2-2; D is unresolved. The CDR3 has 17 residues. CDR1 KGHSH and CDR2 LQKENI come from the germline V gene. V lost 2 bases to trimming and J lost 0 bases, with 13 bases between them. CDR3 nucleotides: TGTGCCAGCTCACCATATGGCGGACGGACGAACACCGGGGAGCTGTTTTTT. This encodes CASSPYGGRTNTGELFF.

This clonotype was counted a few times. The J gene is TRBJ2-4, the V gene TRBV7-8, with a possible D match to TRBD1 (5 bases). CDR1 and CDR2 (germline): SGHVS, FQNEAQ. The CDR3 length is 16 residues. The V end was cut by 5 bases, the J end by 0 bases, with 14 bases between. The CDR3 DNA reads as TGTGCCAGCAGCCTACAGGCGTCCCTAGCCAAAAACATTCAGTACTTC. The encoded protein is CASSLQASLAKNIQYF.

This chain joins TRBV7-2 and TRBJ2-1, with 10 bases identical to TRBD1. The length of the CDR3 is 13 residues. V was clipped by 5 bases and J by 10 bases; unmatched bases: 5. Germline V gene data show CDR1 as SGHTA and CDR2 as FQGNSA. The CDR3 DNA reads as TGTGCCAGCAGCCGACAGGGGGCAAAGGAGCAGTTCTTC. Its protein product is CASSRQGAKEQFF.

This clonotype was seen a few times. This chain uses TRBV7-8 with TRBJ2-1, with D possibly TRBD1 on 6 matching bases. Germline V gives CDR1 SGHVS, CDR2 FQNEAQ. The CDR3 totals 13 residues. Trimming removed 6 bases at V and 1 base at J, with 7 bases between. The CDR3 sequence: CASRTGSYNEQFF. CDR3 bases: TGTGCCAGCAGGACAGGTTCCTACAATGAGCAGTTCTTC.